This T cell receptor (beta chain) is from a study of blood T cells in healthy people across ages. Overall study findings and caveats: Leaving the PBMCs unsorted stopped any conclusive comparison of naive versus antigen-experienced cells. Diversity was higher, and naive CD4+ cells more numerous, in long-lived donors than in aged donors.

Primed by a sample-barcoded 5' primer and a J-beta primer mix, a second PCR proceeded for about 7 to 12 cycles. All samples yielded 2.5 million or more CDR3-containing paired-end reads. One entry per CDR3 protein, called by TCRdb with MiXCR from the 5' RACE reads. The sample holds 750,000 to 950,000 distinct CDR3 sequences, roughly 25% seen once. Drawn from each donor were 7.5 to 10 milliliters of peripheral blood. Regarding this clonotype: Its antigen is unknown.

Germline V CDR1 and CDR2: DFQATT, SNEGSKA (reference sequence). The V and J ends lost 4 bases and 7 bases, in that order; junction bases with no gene match: 7. The CDR3 is 14 residues long. Separately, the same data were catalogued under a study of T cells of mothers and their children.

The sequence was obtained from a boy younger than 18 in good health. The material sequenced was blood. V gene TRBV20-1 combines with J gene TRBJ1-1; the match to TRBD1 covers 12 bases. The CDR3 spells CSAISGTGGLEAFF. The CDR3 DNA reads as TGCAGTGCTATTTCCGGGACAGGGGGCCTTGAAGCTTTCTTT.